Presented here are 31 T cell receptor beta chains from one specimen sequenced in a study of cytomegalovirus exposure and HLA in healthy donors (dated by TCRdb to about 2017). Receptors were amplified or captured by the immunoSEQ multiplex PCR assay. A mixture of 60 forward primers for TCR Vbeta segments and 13 reverse primers for TCR Jbeta segments was used in the multiplex PCR. TCRdb took over this immuneACCESS table, retaining in-frame rearrangements with V and J assigned. Such tables are incomplete; in checked studies, under half of the missing clones stem from an unresolved V gene, and the remainder is unexplained. The table kept for this sample lists 150,000 to 200,000 clones. About 6.5% of the sample lies in the top ten. Sequencing was carried out using PBMCs. The receptor set was obtained from a man under 40 in good health and CMV-seronegative.

This chain connects TRBV9 to TRBJ1-3; 7 positions agree with TRBD1. Germline V gives CDR1 SGDLS, CDR2 YYNGEE. V shed 3 bases, J shed 2 bases, and the junction held 5 bases outside the gene matches. The CDR3 is 15 amino acids. The CDR3 region is CASSDLQGPGNTIYF. The CDR3 nucleotides are TGTGCCAGCAGCGACCTACAGGGGCCTGGAAACACCATATATTTT.

The genes are TRBV13 and TRBJ1-1; D not resolved. Germline CDR1 PRHDT, CDR2 FYEKMQ (reference sequence). The CDR3 contains 13 residues. The V end lost 1 base, the J end lost 2 bases, and 5 bases lay between the germline ends. The CDR3 sequence: CASSLALNTEAFF. The CDR3 DNA follows: TGTGCCAGCAGCTTAGCCCTTAACACTGAAGCTTTCTTT. Full variable domain (remainder filled in from reference TRBV13 and TRBJ1-1): AAGVIQSPRHLIKEKRETATLKCYPIPRHDTVYWYQQGPGQDPQFLISFYEKMQSDKGSIPDRFSAQQFSDYHSELNMSSLELGDSALYFCASSLALNTEAFFGQGTRLTVV.

The chain uses TRBV19 and TRBJ1-2, with TRBD1 identical over 12 bases. The V gene's germline CDR1 is LNHDA and CDR2 SQIVND (reference sequence). The V and J ends lost 4 bases and 3 bases, in that order; junction bases with no gene match: 6. The length of the CDR3 is 16 residues. The DNA of the CDR3 is TGTGCCAGTAGTAGGGGGGACAGGGGGCCACACTATGGCTACACCTTC. Protein product: CASSRGDRGPHYGYTF.

The rearrangement uses TRBV4-2 and TRBJ1-2, with 8 bases identical to TRBD1. The CDR3 sequence is 16 residues long. J gave up 3 bases and V 0 bases, and 6 bases lay outside the gene matches. Germline V gene sequence: CDR1 LGHNA, CDR2 YNFKEQ. CDR3 DNA sequence: TGTGCCAGCAGCCAAGATCCGGGACAGGTTCACTATGGCTACACCTTC. Encoded protein: CASSQDPGQVHYGYTF.

The chain joins TRBV18 to TRBJ2-7; possibly TRBD1 for D (5 bases). Trimming shortened V by 1 base and J by 7 bases, and 14 bases separated the two germline ends. The germline CDR1 and CDR2 sequences are KGHSH and LQKENI. CDR3 length: 14 amino acids. The CDR3 is CASSPQDTSGEQYF. The CDR3 coding sequence is TGTGCCAGCTCACCACAAGATACCTCAGGGGAGCAGTACTTC. The variable domain in full, with the rest retrieved from reference TRBV18 and TRBJ2-7, is NAGVMQNPRHLVRRRGQEARLRCSPMKGHSHVYWYRQLPEEGLKFMVYLQKENIIDESGMPKERFSAEFPKEGPSILRIQQVVRGDSAAYFCASSPQDTSGEQYFGPGTRLTVT.

The rearrangement uses TRBV7-9 and TRBJ1-4, with D unclear. Germline-derived CDR1 and CDR2 are SEHNR and FQNEAQ (reference sequence). V lost 4 bases to trimming and J lost 4 bases, with 4 bases between them. The CDR3 is made up of 12 amino acids. CDR3 region: CASSSYNEKLFF. The CDR3 bases are TGTGCCAGCAGCTCTTATAATGAAAAACTGTTTTTT.

This rearrangement joins TRBV5-1 to TRBJ1-4; D is uncertain. V was shortened by 3 bases and J by 0 bases, with 9 bases between the two germline ends. Germline-derived CDR1 and CDR2 are SGHRS and YFSETQ. The CDR3 has 15 residues. The CDR3 DNA reads as TGCGCCAGCAGCTCCAGACAAGCAACTAATGAAAAACTGTTTTTT. This sequence encodes CASSSRQATNEKLFF.

The V and J genes are TRBV6-5 and TRBJ2-7; 11 nucleotides match TRBD1. Germline CDR1 reads MNHEY; CDR2 reads SVGAGI. The CDR3 length is 14 residues. Losses at the gene ends were 5 bases for V and 6 bases for J; bases not matched to a gene: 6. This CDR3 is CASSKGQGAGEQYF. As DNA, the CDR3 is TGTGCCAGCAGTAAAGGACAGGGGGCCGGCGAGCAGTACTTC.

The gene calls are TRBV19 and TRBJ1-2, with 11 bases identical to TRBD1. Germline V lookup: CDR1 LNHDA, CDR2 SQIVND (reference sequence). The junction had 3 bases not matched to a gene; V was cut back by 6 bases and J by 3 bases. This CDR3 is 14 amino acids long. This CDR3 is CASRGTGGDYGYTF. CDR3 sequence (DNA): TGTGCCAGTAGAGGGACAGGGGGGGACTATGGCTACACCTTC.

This rearrangement joins TRBV5-4 to TRBJ1-4, with 8 bases identical to TRBD1. The germline CDR1 and CDR2 sequences are SGHNT and YYREEE (reference sequence). With 4 bases clipped from V and 8 bases from J, the junction kept 7 bases outside the gene matches. This CDR3 spans 14 amino acids. The CDR3 region is CASSRRGLEEKLFF. CDR3 nucleotides: TGTGCCAGCAGCCGCAGGGGGCTGGAAGAAAAACTGTTTTTT.

V and J are TRBV7-3 and TRBJ2-2; unclear D gene. The CDR3 is 16 residues long. Per the germline V gene, CDR1 is SGHTA and CDR2 is FQGTGA. Trimming pared 4 bases from V and 4 bases from J, leaving 16 bases between. The CDR3 nucleotides read TGTGCCAGCAGCTCATTTCGGAGTTCGGGCACCGGGGAGCTGTTTTTT. Residues: CASSSFRSSGTGELFF.

This rearrangement joins TRBV6-1 to TRBJ2-1; D is ambiguous. V shed 1 base and J shed 3 bases, with 16 bases lying between them. CDR1 and CDR2 from the germline V gene are MNHNS and SASEGT. The CDR3 covers 17 residues. CDR3: CASSEVPGSSHYNEQFF. CDR3 DNA sequence: TGTGCCAGCAGTGAAGTCCCGGGTAGCTCCCACTACAATGAGCAGTTCTTC.

This rearrangement joins TRBV7-8 to TRBJ1-1; D is ambiguous. Trimming cost V 5 bases and J 3 bases, with 16 bases left between them. The CDR3 has 15 amino acids. Germline lookup yields CDR1 SGHVS and CDR2 FQNEAQ. In nucleotides, the CDR3 is TGTGCCAGCAGCCGAGGGAGGGATTCTCACACTGAAGCTTTCTTT. Its translation: CASSRGRDSHTEAFF.

The V call is TRBV5-1, the J call TRBJ2-5, with D possibly being TRBD1 (6 bases). Trimming shortened V by 3 bases and J by 3 bases, and 9 bases separated the two germline ends. Germline V gene sequence: CDR1 SGHRS, CDR2 YFSETQ. The CDR3 is 13 residues long. DNA for the CDR3: TGCGCCAGCAGCTGGAACAGGGAAGAGACCCAGTACTTC. Its protein is CASSWNREETQYF.

The V call is TRBV7-9, the J call TRBJ2-5; TRBD2 matches 8 bases. The germline V gene encodes CDR1 SEHNR and CDR2 FQNEAQ (reference sequence). With V trimmed by 0 bases and J by 4 bases, 7 bases remained unmatched. The CDR3 sequence is 16 residues long. The CDR3 bases are TGTGCCAGCAGCTTAGCCCTCGCGGGAGGAGGAGAGACCCAGTACTTC. Its translation: CASSLALAGGGETQYF.

The chain links TRBV7-9 to TRBJ2-3, with D maybe TRBD2 (7 bases). Looked up from germline, CDR1 is SEHNR and CDR2 is FQNEAQ (reference sequence). Trimming stripped 4 bases from V and 0 bases from J, with 14 bases between. The CDR3 extends over 16 amino acids. Here the CDR3 DNA reads TGTGCCAGCAGCTCCGGGGGGCCTCCGAGCACAGATACGCAGTATTTT. Translating it yields CASSSGGPPSTDTQYF.

The chain links TRBV19 to TRBJ2-1; 14 nucleotides agree with TRBD2. The junction had 5 bases not matched to a gene; V was cut back by 10 bases and J by 3 bases. The CDR3 is 15 residues long. Germline values: CDR1 LNHDA, CDR2 SQIVND (reference sequence). The CDR3 DNA sequence: TGTGCCACTGGGACTAGCGGGGGTTACTACAATGAGCAGTTCTTC. This sequence encodes CATGTSGGYYNEQFF. Combining the CDR3 with reference TRBV19 and TRBJ2-1 gives the whole variable domain DGGITQSPKYLFRKEGQNVTLSCEQNLNHDAMYWYRQDPGQGLRLIYYSQIVNDFQKGDIAEGYSVSREKKESFPLTVTSAQKNPTAFYLCATGTSGGYYNEQFFGPGTRLTVL.

The J gene is TRBJ1-2, the V gene TRBV11-2, with 10 bases that match TRBD1. Trimming at V came to 5 bases and at J to 7 bases, leaving 10 bases not matched to a gene. Germline assignment: CDR1 SGHAT and CDR2 FQNNGV. The CDR3 sequence is 15 residues long. The CDR3 coding sequence is TGTGCCAGCAGCCATCCGACAGGGGGCGAAAGTGGCTACACCTTC. Encoded protein: CASSHPTGGESGYTF.

J is TRBJ1-2 and V is TRBV29-1; 7 bases match TRBD1. The CDR3 extends over 18 amino acids. V lost 4 bases and J lost 0; bases outside the gene matches: 17. Germline V gives CDR1 SQVTM, CDR2 ANQGSEA. This CDR3 reads CSVAEGTGAKTANYGYTF. As DNA, the CDR3 is TGCAGCGTTGCTGAGGGAACAGGGGCGAAGACAGCTAACTATGGCTACACCTTC.

The chain carries TRBV5-1 and TRBJ2-3; the match to TRBD2 covers 12 bases. The ends lost 2 bases at V and 2 bases at J; junction bases unmatched: 6. Per the germline V gene, CDR1 is SGHRS and CDR2 is YFSETQ. The CDR3 runs 17 residues. The chain's CDR3 is CASSFDASGGDTDTQYF. CDR3 bases: TGCGCCAGCAGCTTTGACGCTAGCGGGGGGGACACAGATACGCAGTATTTT.

Comments on this clone: In the same sample, other DNA sequences code for this CDR3. The genes are TRBV10-3 and TRBJ2-4; weak D call: TRBD1 (6 bases). Per the germline V gene, CDR1 is ENHRY and CDR2 is SYGVKD. V lost 4 bases, J lost 4 bases, and 11 bases lay in between. CDR3 size: 14 residues. The DNA of the CDR3 is TGTGCCATCAGTGGGGGTCAGGGGAAAAACATTCAGTACTTC. Translation gives CAISGGQGKNIQYF.

This chain connects TRBV9 to TRBJ1-4; tentatively, D is TRBD1 (6 bases). The CDR3 is 15 residues long. V lost 4 bases and J 3 bases, leaving 13 bases between the germline ends. CDR1 is SGDLS and CDR2 is YYNGEE in the germline V gene. The CDR3 loop is CASSPGGASNEKLFF. Here the CDR3 DNA reads TGTGCCAGCAGCCCGGGGGGGGCCTCTAATGAAAAACTGTTTTTT.

V and J are TRBV18 and TRBJ1-4; 8 bases map to TRBD1. With V trimmed by 5 bases and J by 6 bases, 8 bases remained unmatched. The CDR3 is 15 residues long. Germline lookup yields CDR1 KGHSH and CDR2 LQKENI. CDR3 sequence (DNA): TGTGCCAGCTCAGTAACCGGACAGGGTCATGAAAAACTGTTTTTT. The encoded protein is CASSVTGQGHEKLFF.

CDR3 sequence reads: CASSRLLNSGNTIYF. The CDR3 nucleotides are TGTGCCAGCAGCAGACTCCTAAACTCTGGAAACACCATATATTTT. This chain uses TRBV5-6 with TRBJ1-3; D is unresolved. V lost 4 bases and J lost 0, with 11 bases in between. Germline V gene lookup returns CDR1 SGHDT and CDR2 YYEEEE. The CDR3 has 15 amino acids.

The rearrangement links TRBV27 to TRBJ1-2; TRBD1 might be the D (6 bases). There are 17 residues in the CDR3. Trimming removed 3 bases from V and 4 bases from J, with 21 bases in between. The germline gives CDR1 MNHEY, CDR2 SMNVEV (reference sequence). The CDR3 sequence: CASSLVVGDTISYGYTF. CDR3 in DNA: TGTGCCAGCAGTTTGGTGGTAGGGGACACCATCAGCTATGGCTACACCTTC.

The chain joins TRBV28 to TRBJ2-7; 8 nucleotides match TRBD2. Germline CDR1 MDHEN, CDR2 SYDVKM. V was pared by 3 bases and J by 4 bases, with 11 bases of the junction left unmatched. This CDR3 is 16 amino acids long. CDR3 nucleotide sequence: TGTGCCAGCAGTTTGGTTTCCCAGCGGGAGCGGTACGAGCAGTACTTC. It specifies CASSLVSQRERYEQYF.

The chain employs TRBV28 and TRBJ1-5, with TRBD1 identical over 11 bases. This CDR3 is 21 amino acids long. The trim removed 5 bases at V and 0 bases at J, leaving 18 bases unmatched. CDR1 and CDR2 (germline): MDHEN, SYDVKM. CDR3: CASSIKVVWGQGDYSNQPQHF. The CDR3 region has the DNA TGTGCCAGCAGTATCAAGGTGGTTTGGGGACAGGGGGATTATAGCAATCAGCCCCAGCATTTT.

The chain combines TRBV5-1 with TRBJ1-2; 7 nucleotides align to TRBD1. The germline CDR1 and CDR2 sequences are SGHRS and YFSETQ. J was trimmed by 8 bases and V by 3 bases; bases with no gene match: 7. The CDR3 is 13 residues long. Written as DNA, the CDR3 is TGCGCCAGCAGCTCCAGGGGGACGGGGGGCTACACCTTC. As protein: CASSSRGTGGYTF.

The chain employs TRBV27 and TRBJ2-7; TRBD1 matches at 7 bases. This CDR3 has 15 amino acids. V shed 5 bases, J shed 3 bases, and the junction held 10 bases outside the gene matches. Germline assignment: CDR1 MNHEY and CDR2 SMNVEV (reference sequence). CDR3 sequence (DNA): TGTGCCAGCAGTCGACAGGGTGTTCTATACTACGAGCAGTACTTC. Amino acids: CASSRQGVLYYEQYF.

The V and J genes are TRBV6-5 and TRBJ1-2; 12 bases align to TRBD1. The CDR3 is made up of 15 amino acids. The J segment lost 8 bases and the V segment lost 3 bases, leaving 7 bases of the junction unmatched. Germline CDR1 reads MNHEY; CDR2 reads SVGAGI. The CDR3 reads CASSYPGTGGRGYTF. Here the CDR3 DNA reads TGTGCCAGCAGTTATCCAGGGACAGGGGGCAGAGGCTACACCTTC.

The chain is built from TRBV5-4 and TRBJ2-5; D perhaps matches TRBD2 (6 bases). The CDR3 consists of 14 residues. Germline CDR1 and CDR2: SGHNT and YYREEE (reference sequence). With 0 bases removed from V and 4 bases from J, the gap between germline ends came to 10 bases. The CDR3 DNA follows: TGTGCCAGCAGCTTGGGTAACGGGAGAGAGACCCAGTACTTC. The encoded protein is CASSLGNGRETQYF.